This TCR beta chain emerged from a study of identical twins. Findings of the study overall: Beta out-of-frame twin sharing showed a weaker excess.

Via MiXCR, TCRdb re-called the 5' RACE reads, giving one row per CDR3 protein. Here the sample spans 350,000 to 400,000 distinct CDR3 sequences, about 9% being singletons. Points on this clonotype: Its target is not known.

The CDR3 totals 15 residues. Trimming took 2 bases from V and 7 from J; bases not matched to a gene: 6. Per germline, CDR1 MGHDK and CDR2 SYGVNS. Source material: naive T cells sorted from blood. This sequence originates from a woman aged 50 to 60 in good health. The V and J genes are TRBV25-1 and TRBJ2-1; TRBD1 agrees at 9 bases. The CDR3 region has the DNA TGTGCCAGCAGTGAACCGGACAGGGGTGGAAATGAGCAGTTCTTC. Translated: CASSEPDRGGNEQFF.